This T cell receptor (beta chain) derives from a study of T-cell reconstitution after alpha-beta-depleted transplantation in children. Unique molecular identifiers were incorporated during preparation of the TCRbeta library. TCRdb recomputed calls from the PCR reads with MiXCR, one row per CDR3 protein. The repertoire has some 590,000 distinct CDR3 sequences, roughly a tenth of them found once; the top ten carry approximately 4.1%. This clonotype was seen repeatedly, ten times or more. Germline loops: CDR1 MGHDK, CDR2 SYGVNS. The V end lost 6 bases, the J end lost 11 bases, and 13 bases lay between the germline ends. The CDR3 contains 12 residues.

The sample consisted of PBMCs from the stem cell graft donor, taken from the stem cell graft. This receptor was taken from a human donor who donated a stem cell graft to a child with acute myeloid leukemia. J is TRBJ1-4 and V is TRBV25-1; TRBD1 is a possible D gene (6 bases). CDR3 DNA: TGTGCCAGCAGCTTGAAGGGGGTTAAACTGTTTTTT. Translated: CASSLKGVKLFF.